This T cell receptor beta chain was obtained from a study of T cell responses to AZD1222 COVID-19 vaccine. Study conclusions and caveats: In the spike-specific TCR repertoire, nearly half reportedly target unmutated variant regions. With dominance at 160-218 and 743-854, vaccine-associated CD4 TCRs spanned spike. Researchers took repertoire samples only after the peak T cell response had come.

CDR3 size: 12 residues. Per the germline V gene, CDR1 is SGHVS and CDR2 is FQNEAQ. V was cut by 5 bases and J by 4 bases, with 6 bases left in between. Sequencing was performed with immunoSEQ multiplex PCR; in TCRdb, only in-frame clones are kept and a portion is missing. The sample holds roughly 180,000 clones, roughly 91% seen once. As for this clone: What it recognizes is unknown.

The chain is built from TRBV7-8 and TRBJ1-5; the D is unclear. Sample: peripheral blood, taken 28 days after the second dose of the MenACWY control vaccine. The TCR sequence derives from an adult who received the MenACWY meningococcal vaccine as a control. The CDR3 bases are TGTGCCAGCAGCCTTTGGAATCAGCCCCAGCATTTT. Its translation is CASSLWNQPQHF.